One sample yielded the 4 T cell receptor beta chains listed below, sequenced in a study of blood T cell repertoires in COVID-19. TCRdb keeps only in-frame clones here, not all; method: immunoSEQ multiplex PCR. The table lists about 170,000 clones, approximately 87% of them singletons. Sequences were obtained from peripheral blood. Receptors originate from a man aged 18 to 35 with active or convalescent COVID-19.

The chain has TRBV6-2 or TRBV6-3 and TRBJ1-1, with D possibly being TRBD1 (6 bases). The CDR3 contains 14 residues. V was pared by 6 bases and J by 1 base, with 12 bases between. Germline values: CDR1 MNHEY, CDR2 SVGEGT. The CDR3 here is CASSRGGRNTEAFF. The CDR3 DNA is TGTGCCAGCAGCCGGGGGGGCAGGAACACTGAAGCTTTCTTT.

The genes are TRBV7-9 and TRBJ2-5; 8 bases align to TRBD2. The germline V gene has CDR1 SEHNR and CDR2 FQNEAQ (reference sequence). The J segment lost 3 bases and the V segment lost 1 base, leaving 4 bases of the junction unmatched. The CDR3 spans 15 residues. CDR3 coding DNA: TGTGCCAGCAGCTTAGTGGGAGCGGGGGAAGAGACCCAGTACTTC. Protein product: CASSLVGAGEETQYF.

The rearrangement joins TRBV7-2 to TRBJ2-3, with a tentative D call TRBD2 (6 bases). This CDR3 has 15 amino acids. CDR1 and CDR2 from the germline V gene are SGHTA and FQGNSA. The V end lost 3 bases, the J end lost 1 base, and 11 bases lay between the germline ends. DNA of the CDR3: TGTGCCAGCAGCTTTCCCAGCGGGCGCACAGATACGCAGTATTTT. This gives the protein CASSFPSGRTDTQYF. Together with reference TRBV7-2 and TRBJ2-3, the CDR3 gives the full variable domain: GAGVSQSPSNKVTEKGKDVELRCDPISGHTALYWYRQSLGQGLEFLIYFQGNSAPDKSGLPSDRFSAERTGGSVSTLTIQRTQQEDSAVYLCASSFPSGRTDTQYFGPGTRLTVL.

This chain links TRBV18 with TRBJ2-1; a weak D match, TRBD2 (7 bases). Germline assignment: CDR1 KGHSH and CDR2 LQKENI. This CDR3 has 15 amino acids. Between the trimmed V and J ends, which lost 0 bases and 6 bases, there was a span of 12 bases. The CDR3 sequence is CASSPPGGDTNEQFF. CDR3 DNA sequence: TGTGCCAGCTCACCACCGGGAGGGGACACCAATGAGCAGTTCTTC.